The clone carrying this T cell receptor (beta chain) showed up many times. These data come from a study of T cell repertoires in cytomegalovirus infection. Trimming took 6 bases from V and 1 from J, leaving 9 bases between them. The V gene's germline CDR1 is SGHDN and CDR2 FVKESK. The CDR3 consists of 14 residues. TCRdb used MiXCR to reprocess the reads, holding one entry per CDR3 protein. In the table there are around 260,000 distinct CDR3 sequences, 8% to 9.5% of which are singletons. V usage is TRBV14 and J usage is TRBJ2-2; D possibly uses TRBD1 or TRBD2 (5 bases each). This TCR came from a human donor in good health (CMV status not recorded). Some clones in this sample may be carry-over from other donors' samples. The specimen sequenced was PBMCs. CDR3 region: CASSKGRNTGELFF. The CDR3 region has the DNA TGTGCCAGCAGTAAGGGGAGGAACACCGGGGAGCTGTTTTTT. Full variable domain (rest looked up from reference TRBV14 and TRBJ2-2): EAGVTQFPSHSVIEKGQTVTLRCDPISGHDNLYWYRRVMGKEIKFLLHFVKESKQDESGMPNNRFLAERTGGTYSTLKVQPAELEDSGVYFCASSKGRNTGELFFGEGSRLTVL.